This T cell receptor beta chain was recorded in a study of blood T cell repertoires in COVID-19. Overall study context: The United States, Italy and Spain supplied acute and convalescent COVID-19 samples. T cells, B-cell-depleted T cells, or PBMCs provided the cDNA or gDNA that served as material.

This clone was counted a few times. Authors' data handling: Reference gene primer amplification gave nucleated cell count estimates. The table came from immunoSEQ multiplex PCR; TCRdb's copy has only in-frame clones and leaves some out. V and J calls and clone size are copied from that table; D and trimming were computed from the DNA. The table has about 83,000 clones, approximately 86% seen once. The germline gives CDR1 SGHTA, CDR2 FQGNSA. This CDR3 has 17 amino acids. V shed 5 bases and J shed 3 bases, with 20 bases lying between them. The sequence was collected from a woman between 45 and 65 years old with active or convalescent COVID-19. The material sequenced was peripheral blood. This chain connects TRBV7-2 to TRBJ2-1, with no clear D. As DNA, the CDR3 is TGTGCCAGCAGCCTGTTTGGGTCTAAGGAGATCTACAATGAGCAGTTCTTC. This sequence encodes CASSLFGSKEIYNEQFF.